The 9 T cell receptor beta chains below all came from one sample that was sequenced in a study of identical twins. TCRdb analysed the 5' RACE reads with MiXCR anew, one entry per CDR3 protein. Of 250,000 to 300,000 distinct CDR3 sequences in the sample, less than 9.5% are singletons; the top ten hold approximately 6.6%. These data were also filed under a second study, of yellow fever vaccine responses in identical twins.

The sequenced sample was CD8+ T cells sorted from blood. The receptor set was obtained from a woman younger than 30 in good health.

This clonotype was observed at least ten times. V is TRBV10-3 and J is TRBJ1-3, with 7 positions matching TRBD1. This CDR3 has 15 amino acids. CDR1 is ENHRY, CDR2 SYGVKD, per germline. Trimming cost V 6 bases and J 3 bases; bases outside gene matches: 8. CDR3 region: CAIRVGQADGNTIYF. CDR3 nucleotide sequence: TGTGCCATCAGAGTTGGACAGGCGGATGGAAACACCATATATTTT.

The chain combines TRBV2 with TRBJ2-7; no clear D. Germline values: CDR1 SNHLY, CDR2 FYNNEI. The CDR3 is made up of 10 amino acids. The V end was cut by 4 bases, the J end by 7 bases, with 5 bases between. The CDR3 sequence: CASSGKEQYF. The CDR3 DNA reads TGTGCCAGCAGTGGTAAAGAGCAGTACTTC.

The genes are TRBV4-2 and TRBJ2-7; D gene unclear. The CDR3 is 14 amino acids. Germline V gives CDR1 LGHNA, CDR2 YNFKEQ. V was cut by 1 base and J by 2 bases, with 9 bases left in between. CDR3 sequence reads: CASSQADGPYEQYF. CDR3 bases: TGTGCCAGCAGCCAAGCTGACGGTCCCTACGAGCAGTACTTC.

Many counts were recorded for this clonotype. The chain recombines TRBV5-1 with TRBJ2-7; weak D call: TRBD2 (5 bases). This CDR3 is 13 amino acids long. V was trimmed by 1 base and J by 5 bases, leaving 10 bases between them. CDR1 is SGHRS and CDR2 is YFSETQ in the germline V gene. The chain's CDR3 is CASSLLEGNEQYF. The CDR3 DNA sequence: TGCGCCAGCAGCTTGCTAGAGGGTAACGAGCAGTACTTC.

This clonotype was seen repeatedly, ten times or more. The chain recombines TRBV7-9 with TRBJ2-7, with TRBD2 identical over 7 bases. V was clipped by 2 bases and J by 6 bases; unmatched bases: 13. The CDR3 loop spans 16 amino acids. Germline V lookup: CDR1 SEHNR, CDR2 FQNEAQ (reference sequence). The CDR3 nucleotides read TGTGCCAGCAGCTTAATCCGGGACTATTTGGTACTCGAGCAGTACTTC. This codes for CASSLIRDYLVLEQYF. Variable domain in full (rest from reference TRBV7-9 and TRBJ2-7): DTGVSQNPRHKITKRGQNVTFRCDPISEHNRLYWYRQTLGQGPEFLTYFQNEAQLEKSRLLSDRFSAERPKGSFSTLEIQRTEQGDSAMYLCASSLIRDYLVLEQYFGPGTRLTVT.

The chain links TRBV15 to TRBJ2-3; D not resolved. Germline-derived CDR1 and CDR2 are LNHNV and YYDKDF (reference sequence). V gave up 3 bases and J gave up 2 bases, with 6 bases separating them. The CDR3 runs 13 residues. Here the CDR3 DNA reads TGTGCCACCAGCAGCCCCACCACAGATACGCAGTATTTT. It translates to CATSSPTTDTQYF.

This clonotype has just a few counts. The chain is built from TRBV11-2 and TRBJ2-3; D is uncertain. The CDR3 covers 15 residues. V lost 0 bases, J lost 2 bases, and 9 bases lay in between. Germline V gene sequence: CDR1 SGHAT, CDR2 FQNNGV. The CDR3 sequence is CASSLEPYYTDTQYF. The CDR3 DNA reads TGTGCCAGCAGCTTAGAACCCTACTACACAGATACGCAGTATTTT.

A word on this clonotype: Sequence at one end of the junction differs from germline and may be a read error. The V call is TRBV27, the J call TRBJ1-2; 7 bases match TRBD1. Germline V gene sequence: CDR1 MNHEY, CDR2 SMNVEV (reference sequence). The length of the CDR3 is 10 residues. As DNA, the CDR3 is TGTGCCACTAAAAGGGACAGATATTACTTC. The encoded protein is CATKRDRYYF.

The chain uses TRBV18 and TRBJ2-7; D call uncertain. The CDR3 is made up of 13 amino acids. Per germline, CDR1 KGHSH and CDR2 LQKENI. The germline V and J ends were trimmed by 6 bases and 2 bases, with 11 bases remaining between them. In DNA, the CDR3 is TGTGCCAGCTCCGTAGACGGTACCTACGAGCAGTACTTC. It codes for CASSVDGTYEQYF.